A selection of T cell receptor beta chains follows, all from one sample in a study of cytomegalovirus exposure and HLA in healthy donors. Method: immunoSEQ multiplex PCR; TCRdb's copy keeps in-frame clones and lacks some. The sample carries 150,000 or so clones, approximately 79% recorded once. Sequenced: PBMCs. The receptors here all came from a man aged 18 to 30 in good health and CMV-seropositive. CDR3s include the opening cysteine and the closing phenylalanine or tryptophan. A D gene is named only where the DNA matches it firmly. The size of a clone is reported for some rows only, either as once, few or many, or as a class for expanded clones.

>TRBJ1-1|few|TRBV5-1|-
TGCGCCAGCAGCTTTACAGGGATTAAGAACACTGAAGCTTTCTTT
CASSFTGIKNTEAFF
>TRBJ2-7|-|TRBV29-1|-
TGCAGCGTTGGAACCTGGGGACGGGGACACTACGAGCAGTACTTC
CSVGTWGRGHYEQYF
>TRBJ2-3|-|TRBV4-2|TRBD2
TGTGCCAGCAGCCTGACAGCGGGGAGCACAGATACGCAGTATTTT
CASSLTAGSTDTQYF
>TRBJ2-1|-|TRBV6-5|-
TGTGCCAGCAGTTACGGACAAACGAGCAATGAGCAGTTCTTC
CASSYGQTSNEQFF
>TRBJ2-5|-|TRBV27|-
TGTGCCAGCAGTTTAGGATTGAGGCGGGCGGGTTCCCAAGAGACCCAGTACTTC
CASSLGLRRAGSQETQYF
>TRBJ2-3|-|TRBV7-9|TRBD2
TGTGCCAGCAGCCCAAGCGGGGCCAACACAGATACGCAGTATTTT
CASSPSGANTDTQYF
>TRBJ2-5|-|TRBV28|TRBD1
TGTGCCAGCAGTTTAGGGACAGGGGAAGAGACCCAGTACTTC
CASSLGTGEETQYF
>TRBJ1-1|-|TRBV5-1|TRBD1
TGCGCCAGCGGCCAGGGGGCGGTTGGCACTGAAGCTTTCTTT
CASGQGAVGTEAFF
>TRBJ1-5|few|TRBV5-5|-
TGTGCCAGCAGCTCCAGGGCCCAACCTTTAAATCAGCCCCAGCATTTT
CASSSRAQPLNQPQHF
>TRBJ1-2|-|TRBV7-2|TRBD1
TGTGCCAGCAGCCTAGGGACAGGGGTTGGCTACACCTTC
CASSLGTGVGYTF
>TRBJ1-1|-|TRBV4-1|-
TGCGCCAGCAGCCAAGGGAACAGGGTTGAAGCTTTCTTT
CASSQGNRVEAFF